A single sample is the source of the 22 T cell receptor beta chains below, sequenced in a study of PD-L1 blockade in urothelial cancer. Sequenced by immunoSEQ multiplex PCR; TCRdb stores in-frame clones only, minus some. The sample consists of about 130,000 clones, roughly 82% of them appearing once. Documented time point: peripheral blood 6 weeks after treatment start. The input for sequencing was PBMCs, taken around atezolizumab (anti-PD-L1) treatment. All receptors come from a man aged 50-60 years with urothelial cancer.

Here the CDR3 reads CASTDPPSGSFYEQYF. CDR3 nucleotides: TGCGCCAGCACTGACCCCCCTAGCGGGAGCTTCTACGAGCAGTACTTC. The genes are TRBV23-1 and TRBJ2-7, with 10 bases aligning to TRBD2. TRBV23-1 counts as an open reading frame of uncertain function. The V and J ends lost 7 bases and 3 bases, in that order; junction bases with no gene match: 12. This CDR3 is 16 amino acids long.

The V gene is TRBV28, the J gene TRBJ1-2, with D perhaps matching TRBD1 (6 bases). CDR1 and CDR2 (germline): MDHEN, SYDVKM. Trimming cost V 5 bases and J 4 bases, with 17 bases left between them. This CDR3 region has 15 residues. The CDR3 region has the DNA TGTGCCAGCAGTCCTCCAGGGGCACTTTCCTATGGCTACACCTTC. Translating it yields CASSPPGALSYGYTF.

The CDR3: CASSFRDSSPLHF. The DNA for the CDR3 is TGTGCCAGCAGTTTCAGGGATAGTTCACCCCTCCACTTT. This rearrangement joins TRBV27 to TRBJ1-6, with D perhaps TRBD1 (5 bases). CDR1 is MNHEY and CDR2 is SMNVEV in the germline V gene (reference sequence). There are 13 residues in the CDR3. The V end was cut by 3 bases, the J end by 9 bases, with 9 bases between.

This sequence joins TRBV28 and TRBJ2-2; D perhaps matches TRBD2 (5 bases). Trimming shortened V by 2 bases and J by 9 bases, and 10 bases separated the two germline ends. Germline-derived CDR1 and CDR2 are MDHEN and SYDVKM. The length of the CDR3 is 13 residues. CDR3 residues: CASSLLGNRELFF. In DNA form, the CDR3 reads TGTGCCAGCAGTTTACTCGGGAACCGGGAGCTGTTTTTT.

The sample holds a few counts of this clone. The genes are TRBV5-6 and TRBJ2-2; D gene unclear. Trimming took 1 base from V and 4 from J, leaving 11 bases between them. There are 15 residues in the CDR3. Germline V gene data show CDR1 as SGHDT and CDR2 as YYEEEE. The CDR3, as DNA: TGTGCCAGCAGCTTGAGTCTCCCCGGCACCGGGGAGCTGTTTTTT. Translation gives CASSLSLPGTGELFF.

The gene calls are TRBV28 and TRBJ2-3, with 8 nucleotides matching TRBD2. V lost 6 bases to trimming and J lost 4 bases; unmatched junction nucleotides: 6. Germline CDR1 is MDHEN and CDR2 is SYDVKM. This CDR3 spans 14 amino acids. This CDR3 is CASSFSGTSDTQYF. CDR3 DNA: TGTGCCAGCAGCTTTAGCGGGACATCAGATACGCAGTATTTT.

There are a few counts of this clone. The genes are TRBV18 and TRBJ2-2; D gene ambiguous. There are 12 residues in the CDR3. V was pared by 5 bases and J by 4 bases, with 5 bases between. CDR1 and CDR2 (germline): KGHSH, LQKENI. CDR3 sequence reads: CASSTVTGELFF. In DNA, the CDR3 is TGTGCCAGCTCAACGGTCACCGGGGAGCTGTTTTTT.

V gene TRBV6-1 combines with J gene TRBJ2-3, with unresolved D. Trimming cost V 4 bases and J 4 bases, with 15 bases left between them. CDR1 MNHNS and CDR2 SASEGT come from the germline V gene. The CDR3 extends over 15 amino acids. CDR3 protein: CASSAAPYPSDTQYF. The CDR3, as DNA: TGTGCCAGCAGTGCTGCCCCCTACCCGTCAGATACGCAGTATTTT.

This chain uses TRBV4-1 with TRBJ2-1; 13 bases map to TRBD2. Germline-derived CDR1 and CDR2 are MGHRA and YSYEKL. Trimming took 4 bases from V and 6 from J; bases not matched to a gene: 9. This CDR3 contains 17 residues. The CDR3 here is CASSRGLAGSRGNEQFF. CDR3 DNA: TGCGCCAGCAGCCGGGGACTAGCGGGATCCAGGGGCAATGAGCAGTTCTTC.

The CDR3 loop is CASSPGQGANTEAFF. In DNA form, the CDR3 reads TGTGCCAGCTCACCCGGACAGGGGGCGAACACTGAAGCTTTCTTT. The chain has TRBV18 and TRBJ1-1, with 11 bases aligning to TRBD1. The CDR3 covers 15 residues. The germline CDR1 and CDR2 sequences are KGHSH and LQKENI. With V trimmed by 3 bases and J by 1 base, 1 base remained unmatched.

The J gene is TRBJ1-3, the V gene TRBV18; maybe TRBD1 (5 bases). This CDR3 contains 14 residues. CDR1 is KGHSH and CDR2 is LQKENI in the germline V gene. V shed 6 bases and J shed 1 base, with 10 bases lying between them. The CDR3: CASSRDFSGNTIYF. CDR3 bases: TGTGCCAGCTCGCGGGACTTTTCTGGAAACACCATATATTTT.

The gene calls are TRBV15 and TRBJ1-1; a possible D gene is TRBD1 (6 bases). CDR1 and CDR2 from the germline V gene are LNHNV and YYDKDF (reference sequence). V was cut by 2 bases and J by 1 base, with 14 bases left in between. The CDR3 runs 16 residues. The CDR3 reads CATSRPGTRANTEAFF. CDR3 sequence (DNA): TGTGCCACCAGCAGACCCGGGACAAGGGCGAACACTGAAGCTTTCTTT.

For the CDR3, the DNA is TGTGCCAGCAGCGCCAGACTAGCGGGAGGGGTTACCGGGGAGCTGTTTTTT. Residues: CASSARLAGGVTGELFF. The chain joins TRBV9 to TRBJ2-2; 14 bases map to TRBD2. V shed 3 bases and J 5 bases; nucleotides not matched to a gene: 6. CDR1 is SGDLS and CDR2 is YYNGEE in the germline V gene. The CDR3 contains 17 residues.

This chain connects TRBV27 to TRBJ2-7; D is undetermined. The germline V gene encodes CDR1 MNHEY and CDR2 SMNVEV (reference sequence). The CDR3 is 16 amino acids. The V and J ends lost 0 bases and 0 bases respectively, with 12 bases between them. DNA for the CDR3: TGTGCCAGCAGTTTATCGTCAGGCCTCTACTCCTACGAGCAGTACTTC. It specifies CASSLSSGLYSYEQYF.

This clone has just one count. CDR3 sequence: CASSQTITDTQYF. The CDR3 region has the DNA TGTGCCAGCAGCCAAACAATTACAGATACGCAGTATTTT. The chain uses TRBV7-8 and TRBJ2-3; the D is unclear. Trimming removed 5 bases at V and 3 bases at J, with 9 bases between. The CDR3 is 13 residues long. From germline, CDR1 is SGHVS and CDR2 FQNEAQ.

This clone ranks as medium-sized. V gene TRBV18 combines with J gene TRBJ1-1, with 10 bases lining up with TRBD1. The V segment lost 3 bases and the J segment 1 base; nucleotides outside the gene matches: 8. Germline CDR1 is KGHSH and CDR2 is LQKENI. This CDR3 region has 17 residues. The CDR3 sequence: CASSPWGTGAGNTEAFF. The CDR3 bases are TGTGCCAGCTCACCGTGGGGGACAGGGGCAGGGAACACTGAAGCTTTCTTT.

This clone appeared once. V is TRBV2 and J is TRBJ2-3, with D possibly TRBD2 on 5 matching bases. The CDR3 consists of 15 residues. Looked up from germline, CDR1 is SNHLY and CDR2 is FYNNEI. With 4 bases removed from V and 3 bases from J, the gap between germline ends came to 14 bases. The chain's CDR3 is CASSGEGSRTDTQYF. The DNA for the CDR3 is TGTGCCAGCAGTGGGGAAGGGAGCCGAACAGATACGCAGTATTTT.

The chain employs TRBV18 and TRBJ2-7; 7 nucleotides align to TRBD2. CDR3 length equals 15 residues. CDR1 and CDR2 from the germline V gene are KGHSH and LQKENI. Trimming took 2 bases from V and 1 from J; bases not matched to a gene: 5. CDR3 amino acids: CASSPMASGSYEQYF. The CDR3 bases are TGTGCCAGCTCACCAATGGCTAGCGGTTCCTACGAGCAGTACTTC.

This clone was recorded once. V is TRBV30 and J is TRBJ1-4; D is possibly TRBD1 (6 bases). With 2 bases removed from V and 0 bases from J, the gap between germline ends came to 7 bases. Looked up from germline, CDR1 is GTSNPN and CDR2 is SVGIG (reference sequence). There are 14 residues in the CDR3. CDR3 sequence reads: CAWSPGATNEKLFF. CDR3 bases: TGTGCCTGGAGTCCAGGGGCAACTAATGAAAAACTGTTTTTT.

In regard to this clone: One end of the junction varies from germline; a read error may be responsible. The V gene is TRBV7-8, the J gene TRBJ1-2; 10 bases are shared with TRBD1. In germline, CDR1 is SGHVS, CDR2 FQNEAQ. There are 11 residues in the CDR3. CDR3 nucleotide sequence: TGTGCCAGCAGCCCAGGGACAGGGGTCGTCTTC. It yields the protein CASSPGTGVVF.

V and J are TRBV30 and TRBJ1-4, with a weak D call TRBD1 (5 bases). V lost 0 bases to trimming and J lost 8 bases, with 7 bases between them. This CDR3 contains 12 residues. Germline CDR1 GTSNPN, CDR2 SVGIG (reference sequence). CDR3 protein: CAWSVQGEKLFF. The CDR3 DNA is TGTGCCTGGAGTGTCCAGGGCGAAAAACTGTTTTTT. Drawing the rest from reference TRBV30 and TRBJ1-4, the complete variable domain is SQTIHQWPATLVQPVGSPLSLECTVEGTSNPNLYWYRQAAGRGLQLLFYSVGIGQISSEVPQNLSASRPQDRQFILSSKKLLLSDSGFYLCAWSVQGEKLFFGSGTQLSVL.

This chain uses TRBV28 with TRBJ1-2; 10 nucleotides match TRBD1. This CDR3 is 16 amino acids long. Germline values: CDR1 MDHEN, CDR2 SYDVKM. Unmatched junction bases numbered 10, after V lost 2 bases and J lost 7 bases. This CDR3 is CASSLPGQGSFRGYTF. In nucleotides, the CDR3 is TGTGCCAGCAGTTTACCGGGACAGGGGTCGTTTCGTGGCTACACCTTC.